These 20 T cell receptor beta chains share one sample of origin, sequenced in a study of T cell changes during pregnancy in multiple sclerosis. The assay was immunoSEQ multiplex PCR, and TCRdb's table has in-frame clones only and misses some. The sample includes around 17,000 clones, around 95% seen only once; the top ten take around 0.9%. Sequences were derived from peripheral blood, sampled in the third trimester of pregnancy. The source of these receptors is a female donor with multiple sclerosis, enrolled in a pregnancy study.

The chain links TRBV5-4 to TRBJ2-1; 10 nucleotides line up with TRBD2. Germline assignment: CDR1 SGHNT and CDR2 YYREEE (reference sequence). This CDR3 comprises 16 residues. V gave up 4 bases and J gave up 0 bases; unmatched junction bases: 4. In DNA form, the CDR3 reads TGTGCCAGCAGCCCTAGCGGGGGTAGCTCCTACAATGAGCAGTTCTTC. Its translation is CASSPSGGSSYNEQFF.

The rearrangement uses TRBV20-1 and TRBJ1-1, with D hard to call. The CDR3 extends over 11 amino acids. Trimming stripped 5 bases from V and 11 bases from J, with 15 bases between. Germline assignment: CDR1 DFQATT and CDR2 SNEGSKA (reference sequence). The CDR3 region is CSAPEREFAFF. The CDR3 DNA follows: TGCAGTGCTCCGGAGAGGGAATTCGCTTTCTTT.

The V call is TRBV7-9, the J call TRBJ2-1, with 10 positions matching TRBD1. This CDR3 contains 13 residues. V gave up 5 bases and J gave up 12 bases; unmatched junction bases: 7. The V gene's germline CDR1 is SEHNR and CDR2 FQNEAQ (reference sequence). DNA for the CDR3: TGTGCCAGCAGCGTCGCGGACAGGGGGGGGCAGTTCTTC. Its protein is CASSVADRGGQFF. Full variable domain (rest looked up from reference TRBV7-9 and TRBJ2-1): DTGVSQNPRHKITKRGQNVTFRCDPISEHNRLYWYRQTLGQGPEFLTYFQNEAQLEKSRLLSDRFSAERPKGSFSTLEIQRTEQGDSAMYLCASSVADRGGQFFGPGTRLTVL.

This clone was detected once. This chain connects TRBV7-2 to TRBJ1-2, with D unclear. The CDR3 runs to 13 residues. The ends were cut back, 7 bases at V and 8 bases at J, with 17 bases in the middle. Germline V lookup: CDR1 SGHTA, CDR2 FQGNSA. The CDR3 region has the DNA TGTGCCAGCATAAGGACTCAAGTCGGGGGCTACACCTTC. Protein: CASIRTQVGGYTF.

V is TRBV20-1 and J is TRBJ1-2; D not certain. CDR3 length equals 11 residues. The germline CDR1 and CDR2 sequences are DFQATT and SNEGSKA (reference sequence). V shed 5 bases and J shed 2 bases, with 6 bases lying between them. CDR3 nucleotides: TGCAGTGCTCCCCAGAACTATGGCTACACCTTC. It yields the protein CSAPQNYGYTF.

The chain has TRBV19 and TRBJ1-2; TRBD1 agrees at 8 bases. CDR1 and CDR2 from the germline V gene are LNHDA and SQIVND (reference sequence). V trimming: 7 bases; J trimming: 3 bases; junction bases outside the gene matches: 7. The CDR3 spans 14 residues. CDR3: CASTHRGRDYGYTF. CDR3 in DNA: TGTGCCAGTACCCACAGGGGGAGGGACTATGGCTACACCTTC.

This sequence joins TRBV7-6 and TRBJ2-7; tentative D call: TRBD2 (5 bases). The V gene's germline CDR1 is SGHVS and CDR2 FNYEAQ. The CDR3 length is 13 residues. The V and J ends lost 0 bases and 4 bases respectively, with 7 bases between them. This CDR3 is CASSLAGGYEQYF. CDR3 nucleotide sequence: TGTGCCAGCAGCTTAGCAGGAGGTTACGAGCAGTACTTC.

The chain uses TRBV7-3 and TRBJ1-1; D not certain. Germline CDR1 and CDR2: SGHTA and FQGTGA. The germline V and J ends were trimmed by 1 base and 0 bases, with 12 bases remaining between them. The CDR3 has 16 amino acids. The CDR3 DNA reads TGTGCCAGCAGCTTAATGGGGAGCCAAATGAACACTGAAGCTTTCTTT. Translation gives CASSLMGSQMNTEAFF.

This clone was counted once. The J gene is TRBJ2-1, the V gene TRBV7-7; a possible D gene is TRBD1 (5 bases). Germline CDR1 and CDR2: SSHAT and FNYEAQ (reference sequence). The CDR3 loop spans 13 amino acids. With 5 bases removed from V and 6 bases from J, the gap between germline ends came to 11 bases. The CDR3 bases are TGTGCCAGCAGCGCTGAGACAGCCAATGAGCAGTTCTTC. This translates into CASSAETANEQFF.

The chain uses TRBV5-1 and TRBJ2-1, with 10 positions matching TRBD2. V was clipped by 4 bases and J by 0 bases; unmatched bases: 16. The CDR3 is made up of 20 amino acids. Germline values: CDR1 SGHRS, CDR2 YFSETQ. In nucleotides, the CDR3 is TGCGCCAGCAGCGTGACCGCCGGGACTAGCGTAATAAGCTCCTACAATGAGCAGTTCTTC. Translating it yields CASSVTAGTSVISSYNEQFF.

The chain links TRBV30 to TRBJ1-5; TRBD1 agrees at 10 bases. V shed 7 bases and J 8 bases; nucleotides not matched to a gene: 14. This CDR3 spans 15 amino acids. Germline V CDR1 and CDR2: GTSNPN, SVGIG (reference sequence). CDR3 in DNA: TGTGCCTCCTCCCGGGGACAGGGGAGTACGGAGCCCCAGCATTTT. Its protein product is CASSRGQGSTEPQHF.

The chain is built from TRBV28 and TRBJ2-7; 8 bases are a match to TRBD2. The CDR3 is 14 residues long. Germline CDR1 is MDHEN and CDR2 is SYDVKM. V lost 7 bases to trimming and J lost 5 bases; unmatched junction nucleotides: 10. This CDR3 is CASTFSGIFDEQYF. The CDR3 DNA is TGTGCCAGCACCTTTAGCGGGATTTTTGACGAGCAGTACTTC.

The rearrangement uses TRBV6-5 and TRBJ2-1; possible D gene TRBD1, 5 bases. Deletions cut 5 bases from V and 7 bases from J, with 18 bases between. The CDR3 has 15 residues. From germline, CDR1 is MNHEY and CDR2 SVGAGI. CDR3 DNA sequence: TGTGCCAGCAGTGGCGGCAGGGCATTTGTGAATGAGCAGTTCTTC. Translating gives CASSGGRAFVNEQFF.

The CDR3 nucleotides read TGTGCCAGCAGCTTAGGGACTAGCGGGAGAGAATACGAGCAGTACTTC. It codes for CASSLGTSGREYEQYF. This chain uses TRBV7-8 with TRBJ2-7, with TRBD2 matching over 13 bases. Germline assignment: CDR1 SGHVS and CDR2 FQNEAQ. The CDR3 covers 16 residues. V shed 1 base and J 4 bases; nucleotides not matched to a gene: 4.

Details on this clone: One junction end disagrees with the germline gene, perhaps due to a read error. V and J are TRBV7-2 and TRBJ2-5; D gene ambiguous. Looked up from germline, CDR1 is SGHTA and CDR2 is FQGNSA. The CDR3 has 8 amino acids. In DNA, the CDR3 is TGTGCCAGCACCGTCCGGGACTTC. This translates into CASTVRDF.

The chain combines TRBV10-3 with TRBJ2-7; a possible D gene is TRBD1 (7 bases). V was trimmed by 8 bases and J by 2 bases, leaving 22 bases between them. The CDR3 runs to 16 residues. Germline values: CDR1 ENHRY, CDR2 SYGVKD. The DNA of the CDR3 is TGTGCCATCGGAGAGTCACCAGGGGGGCCTCCCTACGAGCAGTACTTC. It codes for CAIGESPGGPPYEQYF.

This clone has more than one count but fewer than ten. This chain uses TRBV15 with TRBJ2-1; a possible D gene is TRBD2 (6 bases). The CDR3 extends over 15 amino acids. Germline values: CDR1 LNHNV, CDR2 YYDKDF (reference sequence). Trimming left V 5 bases short and J 3 bases short, with 14 bases between. The DNA for the CDR3 is TGTGCCACCAGCCCCCGGGGAGGTAACTACAATGAGCAGTTCTTC. Protein product: CATSPRGGNYNEQFF.

This clone was found once. This chain uses TRBV9 with TRBJ2-1; 7 nucleotides align to TRBD1. Germline V gene data show CDR1 as SGDLS and CDR2 as YYNGEE. This CDR3 spans 19 amino acids. V was pared by 0 bases and J by 1 base, with 13 bases of the junction left unmatched. The CDR3 region is CASSVAVTGEEKSYNEQFF. In nucleotides, the CDR3 is TGTGCCAGCAGCGTAGCAGTAACAGGGGAAGAGAAGTCCTACAATGAGCAGTTCTTC.

The chain joins TRBV4-3 to TRBJ1-6; TRBD1 might be the D (6 bases). This CDR3 spans 15 amino acids. Germline V gene sequence: CDR1 LGHNA, CDR2 YSLEER. The ends were cut back, 1 base at V and 6 bases at J, with 10 bases in the middle. DNA for the CDR3: TGCGCCAGCAGCCAAGTGGGGGGGCTTAATTCACCCCTCCACTTT. This translates into CASSQVGGLNSPLHF.

The rearrangement uses TRBV18 and TRBJ1-2; no clear D gene. V lost 2 bases, J lost 3 bases, and 7 bases lay in between. This CDR3 has 13 amino acids. Germline CDR1 reads KGHSH; CDR2 reads LQKENI. The CDR3 DNA sequence: TGTGCCAGCTCACCAGCGGCAGACTATGGCTACACCTTC. It encodes CASSPAADYGYTF.